This T cell receptor (beta chain) originates from a study of CD8+ T cells in alopecia areata. There are 18 residues in the CDR3. V gave up 6 bases and J gave up 4 bases, with 27 bases separating them. Per germline, CDR1 SGHRS and CDR2 YFSETQ. RNA extraction and reverse transcription yielded cDNA as sequencing template. Some clones are missing from TCRdb's copy, which holds only in-frame ones; the method was immunoSEQ multiplex PCR. Found here are more than 100,000 clones, around three fifths of them singletons; the top ten hold 4.5%. The sequencing here drew on CD4+ T cells sorted from blood, taken at week 0. The V call is TRBV5-1, the J call TRBJ2-3; maybe TRBD2 (5 bases). This TCR was sampled from a human donor with alopecia areata. This CDR3 is CASTTLGMSRWAPDTQYF. The CDR3 nucleotides read TGCGCCAGCACCACCCTCGGGATGTCTAGATGGGCTCCAGATACGCAGTATTTT.